This entry lists 30 T cell receptor beta chains sequenced from one sample in a study of shared clonotypes between healthy human individuals. Measured with immunoSEQ multiplex PCR; TCRdb has only the in-frame clones, and not every one. The data hold fewer than 2.5 million clones, with 90% to 95% observed a single time. The sample comprised naive CD4+ T cells from PBMCs. Described subset: CD45RA+ positively selected. These receptors were collected from a man aged 18 to 35 in good health. Some clones in this sample may be carry-over from other donors' samples.

In regard to this clone: In the same sample, other DNA sequences code for this CDR3. This chain links TRBV2 with TRBJ2-6, with unresolved D. Germline V CDR1 and CDR2: SNHLY, FYNNEI. Between the trimmed V and J ends, which lost 6 bases and 0 bases, there was a span of 3 bases. CDR3 size: 13 residues. The CDR3 DNA sequence: TGTGCCAGCAGGGTCTCTGGGGCCAACGTCCTGACTTTC. This gives the protein CASRVSGANVLTF. Filled out from reference TRBV2 and TRBJ2-6, the complete variable domain reads EPEVTQTPSHQVTQMGQEVILRCVPISNHLYFYWYRQILGQKVEFLVSFYNNEISEKSEIFDDQFSVERPDGSNFTLKIRSTKLEDSAMYFCASRVSGANVLTFGAGSRLTVL.

This chain connects TRBV27 to TRBJ2-3; 10 bases map to TRBD2. The V gene end was trimmed by 5 bases and the J gene end by 0 bases; junction bases not matched to a gene: 11. CDR3 length: 18 residues. Germline V gives CDR1 MNHEY, CDR2 SMNVEV (reference sequence). Here the CDR3 reads CASSPTGLAASSTDTQYF. As DNA, the CDR3 is TGTGCCAGCAGTCCTACTGGACTAGCGGCATCTAGCACAGATACGCAGTATTTT.

The chain links TRBV5-1 to TRBJ2-2; 8 bases map to TRBD2. Trimming at V came to 4 bases and at J to 0 bases, leaving 5 bases not matched to a gene. The CDR3 is made up of 16 amino acids. Germline assignment: CDR1 SGHRS and CDR2 YFSETQ. The chain's CDR3 is CASSPTSGANTGELFF. The DNA of the CDR3 is TGCGCCAGCAGCCCTACTAGCGGCGCGAACACCGGGGAGCTGTTTTTT.

The V gene is TRBV9, the J gene TRBJ2-1; D possibly corresponds to TRBD2 (5 bases). V was cut by 0 bases and J by 6 bases, with 10 bases left in between. Germline lookup yields CDR1 SGDLS and CDR2 YYNGEE. The length of the CDR3 is 14 residues. The chain's CDR3 is CASSVGGDGNEQFF. The CDR3 DNA reads TGTGCCAGCAGCGTAGGGGGAGACGGCAATGAGCAGTTCTTC.

This chain uses TRBV9 with TRBJ1-3; D gene ambiguous. V was cut by 0 bases and J by 0 bases, with 7 bases left in between. Germline V lookup: CDR1 SGDLS, CDR2 YYNGEE. The CDR3 loop spans 15 amino acids. The CDR3, as DNA: TGTGCCAGCAGCGTAGGGCCGAACTCTGGAAACACCATATATTTT. It codes for CASSVGPNSGNTIYF.

This chain joins TRBV18 and TRBJ2-7, with D possibly being TRBD2 (5 bases). CDR3 length equals 15 residues. The V gene's germline CDR1 is KGHSH and CDR2 LQKENI. V lost 3 bases, J lost 0 bases, and 12 bases lay in between. The CDR3 region is CASSPAGKNSYEQYF. The CDR3 DNA reads TGTGCCAGCTCACCGGCCGGGAAAAACTCCTACGAGCAGTACTTC.

The rearrangement uses TRBV20-1 and TRBJ2-2; no reliable D call. Trimming took off 6 bases at V and 7 bases at J, with 9 bases between the two ends. Germline CDR1 and CDR2: DFQATT and SNEGSKA (reference sequence). The CDR3 extends over 11 amino acids. CDR3 DNA: TGCAGTGCCTCTATCGGCGGGGAGCTGTTTTTT. Translated: CSASIGGELFF.

This clone has only one observation. The genes are TRBV11-3 and TRBJ2-1; D gene ambiguous. The CDR3 extends over 12 amino acids. Germline CDR1 is SGHNT and CDR2 is YENEEA. The V end lost 1 base, the J end lost 8 bases, and 6 bases lay between the germline ends. The chain's CDR3 is CASSLGADEQFF. Written as DNA, the CDR3 is TGTGCCAGCAGCTTAGGGGCTGATGAGCAGTTCTTC.

V usage is TRBV19 and J usage is TRBJ1-5; D gene ambiguous. This CDR3 is 15 amino acids long. V was cut by 6 bases and J by 2 bases, with 14 bases left in between. In germline, CDR1 is LNHDA, CDR2 SQIVND (reference sequence). CDR3 DNA sequence: TGTGCCAGTAGCAGAAGGGTGGATGGCAATCAGCCCCAGCATTTT. This sequence encodes CASSRRVDGNQPQHF. The full variable domain, its missing parts supplied by reference TRBV19 and TRBJ1-5, is DGGITQSPKYLFRKEGQNVTLSCEQNLNHDAMYWYRQDPGQGLRLIYYSQIVNDFQKGDIAEGYSVSREKKESFPLTVTSAQKNPTAFYLCASSRRVDGNQPQHFGDGTRLSIL.

The J gene is TRBJ2-7, the V gene TRBV5-6, with a weak D call TRBD1 (6 bases). The CDR3 is 14 amino acids. The V gene's germline CDR1 is SGHDT and CDR2 YYEEEE. Trimming left V 4 bases short and J 5 bases short, with 16 bases between. The CDR3 is CASSRGLQGHEQYF. The CDR3 nucleotides are TGTGCCAGCAGCCGAGGGCTTCAGGGGCACGAGCAGTACTTC.

J is TRBJ2-6 and V is TRBV19, with TRBD2 as a possible D gene (5 bases). Germline values: CDR1 LNHDA, CDR2 SQIVND (reference sequence). V dropped 11 bases and J dropped 0 bases, with 14 bases sitting between them. The CDR3 sequence is 15 residues long. In nucleotides, the CDR3 is TGTGCCTCCCACCCGGGGTACTCTGGGGCCAACGTCCTGACTTTC. Amino acid sequence: CASHPGYSGANVLTF.

This chain joins TRBV5-1 and TRBJ1-1; 9 nucleotides align to TRBD1. There are 16 residues in the CDR3. V shed 4 bases and J 1 base; nucleotides not matched to a gene: 8. Germline V CDR1 and CDR2: SGHRS, YFSETQ. CDR3: CASSMLQGARNTEAFF. CDR3 bases: TGCGCCAGCAGCATGCTACAGGGGGCTAGGAACACTGAAGCTTTCTTT.

V gene TRBV28 combines with J gene TRBJ1-4; 9 nucleotides match TRBD1. The germline CDR1 and CDR2 sequences are MDHEN and SYDVKM. The V and J ends lost 5 bases and 6 bases, in that order; junction bases with no gene match: 10. The CDR3 runs to 16 residues. The CDR3 region is CASSPETWTGDEKLFF. In DNA, the CDR3 is TGTGCCAGCAGTCCCGAGACCTGGACAGGGGATGAAAAACTGTTTTTT.

This clone appeared once. Other DNA sequences in this sample translate to the same CDR3. The chain carries TRBV5-1 and TRBJ2-5; D gene uncertain. This CDR3 has 12 residues. With 1 base removed from V and 4 bases from J, the gap between germline ends came to 5 bases. Germline V gives CDR1 SGHRS, CDR2 YFSETQ. The CDR3 loop reads CASSLSGETQYF. The CDR3 nucleotides are TGCGCCAGCAGCTTGTCTGGAGAGACCCAGTACTTC.

Details on this clone: The sample carries other DNA sequences with the same CDR3. The chain combines TRBV5-1 with TRBJ2-7, with a weak D call TRBD1 (5 bases). Germline values: CDR1 SGHRS, CDR2 YFSETQ. This CDR3 contains 14 residues. Trimming stripped 1 base from V and 0 bases from J, with 8 bases between. CDR3: CASSLSGNSYEQYF. CDR3 nucleotides: TGCGCCAGCAGCTTGTCAGGGAACTCCTACGAGCAGTACTTC.

The V call is TRBV19, the J call TRBJ2-6; D call uncertain. The CDR3 extends over 14 amino acids. V was cut by 4 bases and J by 1 base, with 5 bases left in between. CDR1 is LNHDA, CDR2 SQIVND, per germline (reference sequence). CDR3 nucleotides: TGTGCCAGTAGTAACCCTTCTGGGGCCAACGTCCTGACTTTC. It specifies CASSNPSGANVLTF.

Remarks on this clone: Different DNA sequences within this sample yield the same CDR3. The J gene is TRBJ2-5, the V gene TRBV18, with no clear D. V lost 0 bases and J 2 bases, leaving 7 bases between the germline ends. The CDR3 consists of 14 residues. CDR1 KGHSH and CDR2 LQKENI come from the germline V gene. The CDR3 sequence is CASSPPGRQETQYF. Written as DNA, the CDR3 is TGTGCCAGCTCACCACCGGGAAGGCAAGAGACCCAGTACTTC.

The chain is built from TRBV7-8 and TRBJ2-1; 10 nucleotides align to TRBD2. Germline V gene data show CDR1 as SGHVS and CDR2 as FQNEAQ. The CDR3 is made up of 15 amino acids. With 3 bases clipped from V and 5 bases from J, the junction kept 4 bases outside the gene matches. CDR3 region: CASSFGAGGNNEQFF. Here the CDR3 DNA reads TGTGCCAGCAGCTTCGGAGCGGGAGGGAACAATGAGCAGTTCTTC.

The chain joins TRBV30 to TRBJ2-2; D not certain. The V end was cut by 1 base, the J end by 0 bases, with 9 bases between. From germline, CDR1 is GTSNPN and CDR2 SVGIG (reference sequence). The CDR3 has 15 amino acids. CDR3 coding DNA: TGTGCCTGGAGTGCCCCTAATCCGAACACCGGGGAGCTGTTTTTT. This codes for CAWSAPNPNTGELFF.

This clone showed up just once. The V call is TRBV18, the J call TRBJ2-2; 11 positions match TRBD2. The CDR3 has 17 residues. Germline V gives CDR1 KGHSH, CDR2 LQKENI. Trimming at V came to 6 bases and at J to 2 bases, leaving 8 bases not matched to a gene. The CDR3 DNA reads as TGTGCCAGCTCCTTAATACTAGCGGGAGAAAACACCGGGGAGCTGTTTTTT. This gives the protein CASSLILAGENTGELFF. The full variable domain, its missing parts supplied by reference TRBV18 and TRBJ2-2, is NAGVMQNPRHLVRRRGQEARLRCSPMKGHSHVYWYRQLPEEGLKFMVYLQKENIIDESGMPKERFSAEFPKEGPSILRIQQVVRGDSAAYFCASSLILAGENTGELFFGEGSRLTVL.

The chain carries TRBV5-1 and TRBJ2-5; D might be TRBD1 or TRBD2, each matching 5 bases. In germline, CDR1 is SGHRS, CDR2 YFSETQ. Trimming left V 5 bases short and J 3 bases short, with 11 bases between. This CDR3 spans 13 amino acids. The CDR3 bases are TGCGCCAGCAGAAGGGACGGTGAAGAGACCCAGTACTTC. Its protein product is CASRRDGEETQYF. Drawing the rest from reference TRBV5-1 and TRBJ2-5, the complete variable domain is KAGVTQTPRYLIKTRGQQVTLSCSPISGHRSVSWYQQTPGQGLQFLFEYFSETQRNKGNFPGRFSGRQFSNSRSEMNVSTLELGDSALYLCASRRDGEETQYFGPGTRLLVL.

To note about this clone: The same CDR3 arises from other DNA sequences in this sample as well. This rearrangement joins TRBV18 to TRBJ2-7, with 9 bases identical to TRBD2. The V gene's germline CDR1 is KGHSH and CDR2 LQKENI. Losses at the gene ends were 3 bases for V and 4 bases for J; bases not matched to a gene: 4. There are 14 residues in the CDR3. Here the CDR3 DNA reads TGTGCCAGCTCACCGGGACTAGCAGTGTACGAGCAGTACTTC. This encodes CASSPGLAVYEQYF.

This chain connects TRBV5-1 to TRBJ2-5, with unresolved D. With 3 bases removed from V and 0 bases from J, the gap between germline ends came to 15 bases. This CDR3 is 16 amino acids long. The germline V gene has CDR1 SGHRS and CDR2 YFSETQ. CDR3 amino acids: CASSSPDGRYQETQYF. The CDR3 bases are TGCGCCAGCAGCTCGCCGGACGGAAGATACCAAGAGACCCAGTACTTC.

The rearrangement joins TRBV28 to TRBJ2-1; D unclear. V was trimmed by 6 bases and J by 12 bases, leaving 12 bases between them. In germline, CDR1 is MDHEN, CDR2 SYDVKM. This CDR3 has 11 amino acids. CDR3 residues: CASRNPGGQFF. In DNA, the CDR3 is TGTGCCAGCAGGAACCCCGGTGGGCAGTTCTTC.

The V gene is TRBV5-4, the J gene TRBJ2-1; D gene ambiguous. The V gene lost 4 bases and the J gene lost 9 bases, with 14 bases spanning the gap. This CDR3 spans 13 amino acids. Germline V lookup: CDR1 SGHNT, CDR2 YYREEE (reference sequence). The CDR3 here is CASSVDRVGEQFF. CDR3 sequence (DNA): TGTGCCAGCAGCGTGGATCGAGTGGGTGAGCAGTTCTTC.

The chain has TRBV21-1 and TRBJ2-1; the table's D gene call, TRBD2, was not cross checked with the DNA. TRBV21-1 is described as a pseudogene. CDR3 length equals 17 residues. CDR3 sequence (DNA): TGTGCCAGCAGCAAATGTAATAGCGGGAGATCCTACAATGAGCAGTTCTTC. It translates to CASSKCNSGRSYNEQFF.

The CDR3 DNA follows: TGTGCCTTTACCGGGGGCAGGAGCGCAGATACGCAGTATTTT. Its translation is CAFTGGRSADTQYF. This chain connects TRBV30 to TRBJ2-3; D may match TRBD1 or TRBD2 (6 bases each). V was shortened by 7 bases and J by 4 bases, with 18 bases between the two germline ends. CDR1 is GTSNPN, CDR2 SVGIG, per germline (reference sequence). This CDR3 contains 14 residues.

This clone has only one observation. The chain combines TRBV15 with TRBJ2-3, with D possibly being TRBD2 (5 bases). The V end lost 5 bases, the J end lost 4 bases, and 13 bases lay between the germline ends. The CDR3 extends over 14 amino acids. Germline V gives CDR1 LNHNV, CDR2 YYDKDF (reference sequence). CDR3 residues: CATSWAGTSDTQYF. CDR3 coding DNA: TGTGCCACCAGCTGGGCGGGTACATCAGATACGCAGTATTTT. Supplemented by reference TRBV15 and TRBJ2-3, the full variable domain reads DAMVIQNPRYQVTQFGKPVTLSCSQTLNHNVMYWYQQKSSQAPKLLFHYYDKDFNNEADTPDNFQSRRPNTSFCFLDIRSPGLGDTAMYLCATSWAGTSDTQYFGPGTRLTVL.

The CDR3 sequence is CASSFRLAGGDIQYF. The CDR3 region has the DNA TGTGCCAGCAGCTTCCGACTAGCGGGAGGGGACATTCAGTACTTC. V usage is TRBV13 and J usage is TRBJ2-4; 14 nucleotides align to TRBD2. The J segment lost 8 bases and the V segment lost 3 bases, leaving 3 bases of the junction unmatched. The CDR3 loop spans 15 amino acids. Germline CDR1 is PRHDT and CDR2 is FYEKMQ (reference sequence).

The V call is TRBV28, the J call TRBJ2-1, with D unresolved. V lost 6 bases and J lost 5, with 14 bases in between. The CDR3 totals 14 residues. Per the germline V gene, CDR1 is MDHEN and CDR2 is SYDVKM. The CDR3 loop is CASRPGGSNNEQFF. Here the CDR3 DNA reads TGTGCCAGCAGACCCGGTGGATCCAACAATGAGCAGTTCTTC.